This record concerns one T cell receptor (beta chain) sequence. From germline, CDR1 is LNHDA and CDR2 SQIVND (reference sequence). V dropped 4 bases and J dropped 1 base, with 10 bases sitting between them. This CDR3 is 14 amino acids long. Patients in Seattle were enrolled during active infection, then followed longitudinally. The data were produced by immunoSEQ multiplex PCR, yet TCRdb's version contains in-frame clones alone and is incomplete. Among 250,000 to 350,000 clones listed, roughly 84% were seen once. The sample belongs to a study of blood T cell repertoires in COVID-19. The overall study: Collection of acute and convalescent COVID-19 samples took place in the United States, Italy and Spain.

This rearrangement joins TRBV19 to TRBJ1-1; D remains unclear. The clonotype was recovered from a person aged 65-85 years with COVID-19, enrolled during active disease. The sample taken for sequencing was peripheral blood. The CDR3 DNA reads as TGTGCCAGTAGTACCCTGGAGTGGAACACTGAAGCTTTCTTT. Translated, it gives CASSTLEWNTEAFF.